A selection of T cell receptor beta chains follows, all from one sample in a study of T cell responses to AZD1222 COVID-19 vaccine. The table came from immunoSEQ multiplex PCR; TCRdb's copy has only in-frame clones and leaves some out. The sample lists roughly 140,000 clones, 88% occurring once. The sequencing here drew on peripheral blood, taken 28 days after the second AZD1222 dose. Receptors were obtained from an adult who received the AZD1222 COVID-19 vaccine. Both conserved end residues are part of each CDR3. The D gene is left open where the match is weak. Rows may omit the clone size; those that give it use once, few, many or a size class.

v_gene	d_gene	j_gene	abundance	CDR3aa	CDR3nt
TRBV5-1	TRBD1	TRBJ1-2	NA	CASSTDRASYGYTF	TGCGCCAGCAGTACCGACAGGGCGAGCTATGGCTACACCTTC
TRBV14	NA	TRBJ2-1	NA	CASGVGSNEQFF	TGTGCCAGCGGCGTGGGGAGCAATGAGCAGTTCTTC
TRBV28	NA	TRBJ1-2	NA	CASKASSNYGYTF	TGTGCCAGCAAGGCGAGTTCTAACTATGGCTACACCTTC
TRBV7-6	NA	TRBJ1-2	NA	CASSRVSEAGYTF	TGTGCCAGCAGCCGCGTGTCGGAAGCTGGCTACACCTTC
TRBV7-3	NA	TRBJ1-6	NA	CASSSRGSRNSPLHF	TGTGCCAGCAGCTCGAGGGGAAGTCGCAATTCACCCCTCCACTTT
TRBV7-2	NA	TRBJ1-2	NA	CASSLNIRGFHGYTF	TGTGCCAGCAGCTTAAATATCAGGGGATTTCATGGCTACACCTTC
TRBV20-1	NA	TRBJ1-1	once	CQGIDSHEAFF	TGCCAAGGGATAGACAGTCATGAAGCTTTCTTT
TRBV18	TRBD1	TRBJ1-2	NA	CASSPGQDTMGYTF	TGTGCCAGCTCACCCGGACAGGACACTATGGGCTACACCTTC
TRBV10-3	TRBD2	TRBJ2-3	NA	CAISAGTSGGDTQYF	TGTGCCATCAGCGCCGGGACTAGCGGGGGGGATACGCAGTATTTT
TRBV9	NA	TRBJ2-5	once	CASSSRETQYF	TGTGCCAGCAGCTCGAGGGAGACCCAGTACTTC
TRBV6-6	NA	TRBJ2-1	NA	CASSQPIAANEQFF	TGTGCCAGCAGCCAGCCTATAGCAGCCAATGAGCAGTTCTTC
TRBV7-9	NA	TRBJ2-3	NA	CASSLAQGAGVDTQYF	TGTGCCAGCAGCCTCGCCCAAGGGGCCGGTGTAGATACGCAGTATTTT
TRBV11-2	NA	TRBJ1-5	few	CASSYTRNQPQHF	TGTGCCAGCAGTTACACGCGAAATCAGCCCCAGCATTTT
TRBV11-2	NA	TRBJ2-7	NA	CASSLDDAPSYEQYF	TGTGCCAGCAGCTTAGACGATGCGCCCTCCTACGAGCAGTACTTC
TRBV7-3	NA	TRBJ2-2	NA	CASSLTGWGMPGELFF	TGTGCCAGCAGCTTAACGGGATGGGGGATGCCCGGGGAGCTGTTTTTT
TRBV6-1	TRBD1	TRBJ1-6	NA	CASSDSRDRVDSPLHF	TGTGCCAGCAGTGATAGCCGGGACAGGGTTGATTCACCCCTCCACTTT
TRBV6-5	NA	TRBJ1-2	once	CASSYPPDHNYGYTF	TGTGCCAGCAGTTATCCCCCAGACCACAACTATGGCTACACCTTC
TRBV7-2	NA	TRBJ1-4	once	CASSFGPIGATGEKLFF	TGTGCCAGCAGCTTCGGGCCCATCGGGGCGACGGGTGAAAAACTGTTTTTT
TRBV5-1	TRBD1	TRBJ2-5	NA	CASSRQQGDETQYF	TGCGCCAGCAGCAGACAACAGGGGGACGAGACCCAGTACTTC
TRBV5-1	NA	TRBJ1-3	NA	CASSLAQVSSGNTIYF	TGCGCCAGCAGCTTGGCCCAGGTCTCCTCTGGAAACACCATATATTTT
TRBV30	NA	TRBJ1-3	NA	CAWSSGNTIYF	TGTGCCTGGAGTAGTGGAAACACCATATATTTT
TRBV9	NA	TRBJ1-2	NA	CASSVGVATQSYGYTF	TGTGCCAGCAGCGTAGGGGTGGCCACACAATCCTATGGCTACACCTTC
TRBV3-1/TRBV3-2	NA	TRBJ2-5	few	CASSQVTGQETQYF	TGTGCCAGCAGCCAAGTTACAGGACAAGAGACCCAGTACTTC
TRBV5-1	NA	TRBJ2-7	NA	CASSLSTLGNEQYF	TGCGCCAGCAGCCTTTCCACTTTAGGGAACGAGCAGTACTTC
TRBV6-1	NA	TRBJ2-3	NA	CASSEAPGDTQYF	TGTGCCAGCAGTGAAGCCCCCGGGGATACGCAGTATTTT
TRBV3-1/TRBV3-2	TRBD2	TRBJ2-1	NA	CASSRLAGGPAEQFF	TGTGCCAGCAGCAGACTAGCGGGGGGGCCGGCTGAGCAGTTCTTC
TRBV5-4	NA	TRBJ2-7	NA	CASSGASASYEQYF	TGTGCCAGCAGCGGTGCGAGTGCTTCCTACGAGCAGTACTTC
TRBV9	NA	TRBJ1-6	NA	CASRGVNENSPLHF	TGTGCCAGCAGGGGCGTTAACGAGAATTCACCCCTCCACTTT
TRBV25-1	TRBD1	TRBJ2-1	NA	CASSEPGQGYNEQFF	TGTGCCAGCAGTGAACCGGGACAGGGCTACAATGAGCAGTTCTTC
TRBV6-6	NA	TRBJ1-2	NA	CASSSLADNYGYTF	TGTGCCAGCAGTTCCCTAGCCGATAACTATGGCTACACCTTC
TRBV15	NA	TRBJ1-2	NA	CATSRAVGTDHYGYTF	TGTGCCACCAGCAGAGCCGTGGGGACGGATCACTATGGCTACACCTTC
TRBV19	NA	TRBJ1-6	NA	CASSRADSSYNSPLHF	TGTGCCAGTAGTCGGGCCGACAGCTCCTATAATTCACCCCTCCACTTT
TRBV5-1	TRBD2	TRBJ2-3	NA	CASSLGVAGATDTQYF	TGCGCCAGCAGCTTGGGGGTAGCGGGAGCGACAGATACGCAGTATTTT
TRBV11-3	NA	TRBJ2-3	NA	CASSLGGVDTQYF	TGTGCCAGCAGCTTAGGTGGCGTTGATACGCAGTATTTT